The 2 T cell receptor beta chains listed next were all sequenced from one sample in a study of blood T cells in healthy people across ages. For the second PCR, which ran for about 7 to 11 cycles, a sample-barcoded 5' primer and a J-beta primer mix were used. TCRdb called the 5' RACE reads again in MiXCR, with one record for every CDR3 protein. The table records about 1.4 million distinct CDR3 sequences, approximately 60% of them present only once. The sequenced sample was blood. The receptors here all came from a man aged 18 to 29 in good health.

CDR3 amino acids: CASRRLAAEQFF. The CDR3 region has the DNA TGTGCCAGCAGAAGACTAGCCGCAGAGCAGTTCTTC. The chain joins TRBV2 to TRBJ2-1; 7 nucleotides align to TRBD2. The V gene end was trimmed by 6 bases and the J gene end by 10 bases; junction bases not matched to a gene: 6. CDR1 is SNHLY, CDR2 FYNNEI, per germline. This CDR3 has 12 residues.

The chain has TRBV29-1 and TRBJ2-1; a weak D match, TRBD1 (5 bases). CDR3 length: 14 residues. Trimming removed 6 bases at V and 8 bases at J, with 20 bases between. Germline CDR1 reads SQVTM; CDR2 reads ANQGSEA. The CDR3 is CSVDTERLIYEQFF. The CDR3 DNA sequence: TGCAGCGTGGACACCGAAAGGTTAATCTATGAGCAGTTCTTC.